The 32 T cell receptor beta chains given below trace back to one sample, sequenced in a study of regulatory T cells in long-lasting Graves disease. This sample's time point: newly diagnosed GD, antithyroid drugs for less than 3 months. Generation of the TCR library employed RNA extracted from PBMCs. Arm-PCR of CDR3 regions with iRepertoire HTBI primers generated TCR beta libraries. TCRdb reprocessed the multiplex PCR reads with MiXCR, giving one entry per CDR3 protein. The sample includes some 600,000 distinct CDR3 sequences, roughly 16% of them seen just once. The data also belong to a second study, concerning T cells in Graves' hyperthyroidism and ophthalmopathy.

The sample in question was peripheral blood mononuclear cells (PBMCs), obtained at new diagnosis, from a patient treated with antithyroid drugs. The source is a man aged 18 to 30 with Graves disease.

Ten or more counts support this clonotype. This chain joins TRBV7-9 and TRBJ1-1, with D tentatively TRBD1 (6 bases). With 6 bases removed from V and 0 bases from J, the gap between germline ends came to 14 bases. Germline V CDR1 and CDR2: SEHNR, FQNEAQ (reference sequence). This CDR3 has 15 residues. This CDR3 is CASSLGQSLNTEAFF. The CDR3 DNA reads TGTGCCAGCAGTCTCGGACAGAGCTTGAACACTGAAGCTTTCTTT.

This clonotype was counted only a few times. The CDR3 DNA reads as TGCAGCGTGGGCAGGGGGCGAATGAGTGGCGGGGAGCTGTTTTTT. This translates into CSVGRGRMSGGELFF. This sequence joins TRBV29-1 and TRBJ2-2, with 8 bases matching TRBD1. Germline loops: CDR1 SQVTM, CDR2 ANQGSEA. V gave up 6 bases and J gave up 7 bases; unmatched junction bases: 13. The CDR3 has 15 amino acids.

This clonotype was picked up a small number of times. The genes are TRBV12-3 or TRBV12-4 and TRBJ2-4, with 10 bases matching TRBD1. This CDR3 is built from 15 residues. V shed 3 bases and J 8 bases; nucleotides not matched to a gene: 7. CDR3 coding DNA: TGTGCCAGCAGTTTGGGGGGACAGGGGAACGACATTCAGTACTTC. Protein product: CASSLGGQGNDIQYF.

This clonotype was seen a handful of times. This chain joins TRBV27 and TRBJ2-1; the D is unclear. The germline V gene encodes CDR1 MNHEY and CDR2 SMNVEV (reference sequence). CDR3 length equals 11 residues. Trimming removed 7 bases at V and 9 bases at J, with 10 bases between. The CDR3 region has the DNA TGTGCCAGCACCAAGACGGGTGAGCAGTTCTTC. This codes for CASTKTGEQFF.

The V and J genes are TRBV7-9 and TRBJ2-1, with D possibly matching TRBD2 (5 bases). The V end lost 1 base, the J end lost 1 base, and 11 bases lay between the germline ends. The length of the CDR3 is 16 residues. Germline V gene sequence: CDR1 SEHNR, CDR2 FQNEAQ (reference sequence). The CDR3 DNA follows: TGTGCCAGCAGCTTAGTTGCGGGTAGGTCCTACAATGAGCAGTTCTTC. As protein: CASSLVAGRSYNEQFF.

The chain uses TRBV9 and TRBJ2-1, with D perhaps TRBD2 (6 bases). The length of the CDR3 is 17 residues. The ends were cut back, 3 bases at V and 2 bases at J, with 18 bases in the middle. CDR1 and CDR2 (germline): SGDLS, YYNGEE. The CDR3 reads CASSAEGKRAAYNEQFF. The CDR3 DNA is TGTGCCAGCAGCGCAGAGGGAAAGCGGGCCGCCTACAATGAGCAGTTCTTC.

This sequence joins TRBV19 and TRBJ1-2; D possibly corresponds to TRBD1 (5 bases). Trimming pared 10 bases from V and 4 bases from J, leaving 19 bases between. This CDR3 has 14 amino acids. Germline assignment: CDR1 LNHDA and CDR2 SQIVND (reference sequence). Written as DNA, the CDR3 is TGTGCCACAAAAGAGGCGGGAACAGGCTATGGCTACACCTTC. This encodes CATKEAGTGYGYTF.

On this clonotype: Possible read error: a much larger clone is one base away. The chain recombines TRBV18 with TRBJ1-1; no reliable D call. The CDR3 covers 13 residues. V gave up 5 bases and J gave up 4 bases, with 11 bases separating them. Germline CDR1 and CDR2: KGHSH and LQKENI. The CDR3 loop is CASSVNRSTEAFF. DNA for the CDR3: TGTGCCAGCTCAGTAAACCGAAGCACTGAAGCTTTCTTT.

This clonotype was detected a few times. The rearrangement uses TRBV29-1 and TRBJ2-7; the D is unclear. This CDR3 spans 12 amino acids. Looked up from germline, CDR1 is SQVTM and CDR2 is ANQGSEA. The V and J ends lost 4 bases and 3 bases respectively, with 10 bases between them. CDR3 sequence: CSVAPANYEQYF. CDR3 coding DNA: TGCAGCGTTGCGCCCGCTAACTACGAGCAGTACTTC.

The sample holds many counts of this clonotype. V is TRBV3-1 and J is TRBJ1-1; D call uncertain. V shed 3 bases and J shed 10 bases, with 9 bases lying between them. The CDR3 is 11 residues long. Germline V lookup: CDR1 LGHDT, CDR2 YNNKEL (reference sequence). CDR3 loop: CASSQNHRAFF. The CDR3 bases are TGTGCCAGCAGCCAGAACCATCGAGCTTTCTTT.

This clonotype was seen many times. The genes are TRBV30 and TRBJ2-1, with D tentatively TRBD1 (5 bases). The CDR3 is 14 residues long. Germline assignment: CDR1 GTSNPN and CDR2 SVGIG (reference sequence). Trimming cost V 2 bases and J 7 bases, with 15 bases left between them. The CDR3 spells CAWSSFIRENEQFF. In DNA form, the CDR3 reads TGTGCCTGGAGTTCCTTTATCAGGGAAAATGAGCAGTTCTTC.

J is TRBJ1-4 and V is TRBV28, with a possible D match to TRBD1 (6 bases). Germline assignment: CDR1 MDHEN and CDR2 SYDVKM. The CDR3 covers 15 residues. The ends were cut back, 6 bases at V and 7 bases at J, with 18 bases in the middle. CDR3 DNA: TGTGCCAGCAGCCGCGGCGGCAGGGGCGGTGAAAAACTGTTTTTT. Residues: CASSRGGRGGEKLFF.

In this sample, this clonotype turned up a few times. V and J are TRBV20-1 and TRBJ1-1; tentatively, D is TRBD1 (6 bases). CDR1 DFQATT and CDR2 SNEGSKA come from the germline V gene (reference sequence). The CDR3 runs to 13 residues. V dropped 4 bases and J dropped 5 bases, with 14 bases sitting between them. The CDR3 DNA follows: TGCAGTGCTAAGGGGGATCCTACGACTGAAGCTTTCTTT. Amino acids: CSAKGDPTTEAFF.

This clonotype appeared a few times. The CDR3 DNA is TGTGCCAGCAGCGAACGGAATGATCAGCCCCAGCATTTT. Its translation: CASSERNDQPQHF. The genes are TRBV7-9 and TRBJ1-5; D is unresolved. Germline CDR1 reads SEHNR; CDR2 reads FQNEAQ (reference sequence). The CDR3 runs 13 residues. The ends were cut back, 5 bases at V and 5 bases at J, with 10 bases in the middle. The whole variable domain, filled in from reference TRBV7-9 and TRBJ1-5, reads DTGVSQNPRHKITKRGQNVTFRCDPISEHNRLYWYRQTLGQGPEFLTYFQNEAQLEKSRLLSDRFSAERPKGSFSTLEIQRTEQGDSAMYLCASSERNDQPQHFGDGTRLSIL.

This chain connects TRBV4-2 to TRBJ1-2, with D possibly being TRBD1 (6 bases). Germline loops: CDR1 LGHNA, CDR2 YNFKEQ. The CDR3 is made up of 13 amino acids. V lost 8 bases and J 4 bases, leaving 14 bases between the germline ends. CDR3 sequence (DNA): TGTGCCAGCCGGGGGGGCTACTTCTATGGCTACACCTTC. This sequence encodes CASRGGYFYGYTF.

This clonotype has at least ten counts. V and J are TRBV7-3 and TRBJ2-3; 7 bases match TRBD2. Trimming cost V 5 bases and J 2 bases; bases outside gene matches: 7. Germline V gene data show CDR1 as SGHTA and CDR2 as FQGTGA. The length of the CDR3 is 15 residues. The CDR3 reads CASSPRDYPTDTQYF. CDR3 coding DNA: TGTGCCAGCAGCCCGAGGGACTATCCCACAGATACGCAGTATTTT. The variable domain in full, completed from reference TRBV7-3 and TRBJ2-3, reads GAGVSQTPSNKVTEKGKYVELRCDPISGHTALYWYRQSLGQGPEFLIYFQGTGAADDSGLPNDRFFAVRPEGSVSTLKIQRTERGDSAVYLCASSPRDYPTDTQYFGPGTRLTVL.

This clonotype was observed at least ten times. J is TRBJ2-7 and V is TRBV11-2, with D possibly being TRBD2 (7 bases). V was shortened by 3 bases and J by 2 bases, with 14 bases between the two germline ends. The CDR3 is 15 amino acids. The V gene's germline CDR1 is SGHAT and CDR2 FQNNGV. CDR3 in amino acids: CASSLGGALTYEQYF. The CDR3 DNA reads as TGTGCCAGCAGCTTGGGGGGGGCCCTTACCTACGAGCAGTACTTC.

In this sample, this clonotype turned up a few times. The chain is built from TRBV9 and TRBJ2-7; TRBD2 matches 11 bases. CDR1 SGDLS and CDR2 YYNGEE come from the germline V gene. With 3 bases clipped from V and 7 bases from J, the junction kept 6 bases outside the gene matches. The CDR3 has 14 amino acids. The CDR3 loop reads CASSGSGRAGEQYF. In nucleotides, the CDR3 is TGTGCCAGCAGCGGTAGCGGGAGGGCCGGGGAGCAGTACTTC.

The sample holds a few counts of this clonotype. The CDR3 sequence: CASSLDGTDGAYEQYF. In DNA form, the CDR3 reads TGCGCCAGCAGCTTGGACGGTACCGACGGCGCCTACGAGCAGTACTTC. The chain recombines TRBV5-1 with TRBJ2-7; D remains ambiguous. CDR1 is SGHRS, CDR2 YFSETQ, per germline. This CDR3 contains 16 residues. With 0 bases removed from V and 2 bases from J, the gap between germline ends came to 15 bases.

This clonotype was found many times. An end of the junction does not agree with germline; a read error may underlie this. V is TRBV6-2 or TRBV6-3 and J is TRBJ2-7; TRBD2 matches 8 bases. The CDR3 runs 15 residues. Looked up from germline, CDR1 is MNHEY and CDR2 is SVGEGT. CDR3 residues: CASSNSAGVPGEQYF. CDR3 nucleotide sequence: TGTGCCAGCAGTAACTCAGCGGGAGTACCGGGCGAGCAGTACTTC.

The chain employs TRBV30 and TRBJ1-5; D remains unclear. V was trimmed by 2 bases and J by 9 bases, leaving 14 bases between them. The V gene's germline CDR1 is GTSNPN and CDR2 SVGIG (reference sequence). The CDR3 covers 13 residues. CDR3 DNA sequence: TGTGCCTGGAGTCTAAGGATAGATTCGCCCCAGCATTTT. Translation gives CAWSLRIDSPQHF.

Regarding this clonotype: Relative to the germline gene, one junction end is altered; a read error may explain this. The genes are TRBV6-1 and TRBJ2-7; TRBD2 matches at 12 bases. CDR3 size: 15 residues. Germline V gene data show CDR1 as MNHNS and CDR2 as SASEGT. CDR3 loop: CACSELAGGTYEQYF. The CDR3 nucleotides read TGTGCCTGCAGTGAACTAGCGGGAGGTACCTACGAGCAGTACTTC.

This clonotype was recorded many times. The CDR3 coding sequence is TGTGCCAGCAGTGAGGGGCGGGAGTCCAGTTACGAGCAGTACTTC. It codes for CASSEGRESSYEQYF. V and J are TRBV2 and TRBJ2-7; 7 bases align to TRBD2. Germline assignment: CDR1 SNHLY and CDR2 FYNNEI. The CDR3 is made up of 15 amino acids. The trim removed 3 bases at V and 4 bases at J, leaving 9 bases unmatched.

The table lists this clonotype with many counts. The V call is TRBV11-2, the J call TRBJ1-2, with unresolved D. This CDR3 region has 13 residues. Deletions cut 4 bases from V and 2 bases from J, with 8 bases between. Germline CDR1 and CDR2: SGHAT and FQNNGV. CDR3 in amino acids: CASSSHTNYGYTF. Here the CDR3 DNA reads TGTGCCAGCAGCTCACACACGAACTATGGCTACACCTTC.

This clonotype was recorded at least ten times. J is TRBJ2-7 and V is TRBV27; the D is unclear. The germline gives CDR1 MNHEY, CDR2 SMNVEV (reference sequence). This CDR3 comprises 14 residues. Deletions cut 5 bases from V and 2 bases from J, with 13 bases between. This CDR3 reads CASSPIDNTYEQYF. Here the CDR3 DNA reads TGTGCCAGCAGTCCCATCGACAACACCTACGAGCAGTACTTC.

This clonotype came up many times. The CDR3 DNA sequence: TGTGCCAGCAGTCCACCAAGGGACAGGGAAAGCAATCAGCCCCAGCATTTT. Its translation: CASSPPRDRESNQPQHF. This chain connects TRBV12-3 or TRBV12-4 to TRBJ1-5; 9 nucleotides match TRBD1. The CDR3 sequence is 17 residues long. J lost 1 base, V lost 5 bases, and 9 bases had no gene match.

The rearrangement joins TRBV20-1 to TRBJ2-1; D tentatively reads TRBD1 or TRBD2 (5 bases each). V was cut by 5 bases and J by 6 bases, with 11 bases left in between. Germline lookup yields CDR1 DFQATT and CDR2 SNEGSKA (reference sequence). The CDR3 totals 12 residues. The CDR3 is CSALGRGNEQFF. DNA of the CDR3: TGCAGTGCTCTGGGACGCGGCAATGAGCAGTTCTTC.

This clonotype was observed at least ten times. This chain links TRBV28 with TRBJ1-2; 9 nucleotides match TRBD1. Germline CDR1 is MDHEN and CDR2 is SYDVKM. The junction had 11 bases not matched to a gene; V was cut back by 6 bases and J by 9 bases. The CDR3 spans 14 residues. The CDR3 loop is CASSRPGQGFSYTF. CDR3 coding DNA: TGTGCCAGCAGCCGCCCCGGACAGGGGTTTAGCTACACCTTC.

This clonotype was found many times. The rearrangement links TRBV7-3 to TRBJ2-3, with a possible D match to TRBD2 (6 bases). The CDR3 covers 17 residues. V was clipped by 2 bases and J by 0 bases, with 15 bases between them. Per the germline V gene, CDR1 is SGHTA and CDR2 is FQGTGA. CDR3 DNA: TGTGCCAGCAGCTTAGTCGGCGGCGGGACTAGCACAGATACGCAGTATTTT. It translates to CASSLVGGGTSTDTQYF.

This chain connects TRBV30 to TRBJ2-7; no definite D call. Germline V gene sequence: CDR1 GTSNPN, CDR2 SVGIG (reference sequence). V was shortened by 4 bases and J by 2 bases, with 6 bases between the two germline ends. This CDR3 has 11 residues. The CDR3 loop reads CAWNAAYEQYF. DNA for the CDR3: TGTGCCTGGAATGCAGCCTACGAGCAGTACTTC.

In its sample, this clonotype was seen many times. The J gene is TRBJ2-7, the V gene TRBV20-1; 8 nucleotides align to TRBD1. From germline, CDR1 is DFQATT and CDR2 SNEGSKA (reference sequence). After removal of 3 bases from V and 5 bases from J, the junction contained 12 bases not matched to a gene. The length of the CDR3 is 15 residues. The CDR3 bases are TGCAGTGCTAGCCAACCCGGGACAGGTATCCACGAGCAGTACTTC. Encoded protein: CSASQPGTGIHEQYF.

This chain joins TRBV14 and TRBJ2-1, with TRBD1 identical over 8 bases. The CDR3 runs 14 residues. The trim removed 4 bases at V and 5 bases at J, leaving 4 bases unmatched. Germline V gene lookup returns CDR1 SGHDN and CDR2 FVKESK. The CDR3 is CASSPMDRDNEQFF. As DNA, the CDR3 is TGTGCCAGCAGCCCTATGGACAGGGACAATGAGCAGTTCTTC.